A single sample is the source of the 24 T cell receptor beta chains below, sequenced in a study of blood T cell repertoires in COVID-19. Data came from immunoSEQ multiplex PCR; TCRdb stores just in-frame clones and leaves some out. The table has under 200,000 clones, 65% to 80% seen once. The specimen was peripheral blood. The receptors derive from a man aged 60-69 years with acute or convalescent COVID-19.

The chain carries TRBV19 and TRBJ2-2, with D maybe TRBD2 (6 bases). The CDR3 extends over 12 amino acids. Trimming took off 6 bases at V and 8 bases at J, with 10 bases between the two ends. CDR1 is LNHDA, CDR2 SQIVND, per germline (reference sequence). CDR3 sequence reads: CASSGREGELFF. In nucleotides, the CDR3 is TGTGCCAGTAGCGGTCGGGAGGGGGAGCTGTTTTTT.

The chain joins TRBV11-2 to TRBJ2-3, with 9 bases aligning to TRBD2. After removal of 1 base from V and 4 bases from J, the junction contained 3 bases not matched to a gene. The germline V gene encodes CDR1 SGHAT and CDR2 FQNNGV. This CDR3 region has 15 residues. In nucleotides, the CDR3 is TGTGCCAGCAGCTTAGGCGGGGGGGCGGCAGATACGCAGTATTTT. It specifies CASSLGGGAADTQYF. Variable domain in full (rest from reference TRBV11-2 and TRBJ2-3): EAGVAQSPRYKIIEKRQSVAFWCNPISGHATLYWYQQILGQGPKLLIQFQNNGVVDDSQLPKDRFSAERLKGVDSTLKIQPAKLEDSAVYLCASSLGGGAADTQYFGPGTRLTVL.

The V and J genes are TRBV15 and TRBJ1-6, with a tentative D call TRBD1 (5 bases). V shed 0 bases and J shed 8 bases, with 17 bases lying between them. Germline values: CDR1 LNHNV, CDR2 YYDKDF (reference sequence). This CDR3 comprises 17 residues. CDR3 sequence: CATSRDSAGSRYSPLHF. As DNA, the CDR3 is TGTGCCACCAGCAGAGATTCCGCAGGGTCAAGGTATTCACCCCTCCACTTT. Full variable domain (outside the CDR3, taken from reference TRBV15 and TRBJ1-6): DAMVIQNPRYQVTQFGKPVTLSCSQTLNHNVMYWYQQKSSQAPKLLFHYYDKDFNNEADTPDNFQSRRPNTSFCFLDIRSPGLGDTAMYLCATSRDSAGSRYSPLHFGNGTRLTVT.

The V gene is TRBV30, the J gene TRBJ2-7, with 9 bases matching TRBD1. The germline CDR1 and CDR2 sequences are GTSNPN and SVGIG (reference sequence). The V gene end was trimmed by 2 bases and the J gene end by 7 bases; junction bases not matched to a gene: 9. The CDR3 has 14 amino acids. Here the CDR3 reads CAWSPGQGMREQYF. DNA for the CDR3: TGTGCCTGGAGTCCGGGACAGGGTATGAGGGAGCAGTACTTC.

This chain uses TRBV6-6 with TRBJ1-5; 11 positions agree with TRBD1. Germline V CDR1 and CDR2: MNHNY, SVGAGI (reference sequence). Trimming removed 5 bases from V and 4 bases from J; junction bases left unmatched: 10. This CDR3 spans 17 amino acids. CDR3 amino acids: CASSPGTGGLRNQPQHF. CDR3 DNA: TGTGCCAGCAGTCCCGGGACAGGGGGTTTGAGGAATCAGCCCCAGCATTTT.

V gene TRBV7-8 combines with J gene TRBJ1-1; 11 positions match TRBD1. Trimming at V came to 5 bases and at J to 4 bases, leaving 12 bases not matched to a gene. The germline V gene has CDR1 SGHVS and CDR2 FQNEAQ. The CDR3 loop spans 17 amino acids. Here the CDR3 reads CASSPRTGGPLGTEAFF. The CDR3 DNA reads TGTGCCAGCAGCCCCCGGACAGGGGGCCCCTTGGGCACTGAAGCTTTCTTT.

The table lists this clone with a few counts. The V call is TRBV21-1, the J call TRBJ2-2; the D call TRBD2 from the table was never checked on the DNA. TRBV21-1 is given as a pseudogene. The CDR3 runs 16 residues. CDR3: CASRKGDSEGPGELFF. The CDR3 region has the DNA TGTGCCAGCAGAAAAGGGGACTCCGAGGGGCCCGGGGAGCTGTTTTTT.

This clone was seen a single time. This chain connects TRBV2 to TRBJ2-3; TRBD1 is a possible D gene (6 bases). The germline gives CDR1 SNHLY, CDR2 FYNNEI. Trimming took off 6 bases at V and 5 bases at J, with 18 bases between the two ends. The CDR3 has 15 amino acids. CDR3 loop: CASRARTVSGDTQYF. In DNA, the CDR3 is TGTGCCAGCAGGGCCCGGACAGTGTCCGGAGATACGCAGTATTTT.

This clone was seen a few times. The J gene is TRBJ1-6, the V gene TRBV9; no reliable D call. Trimming stripped 6 bases from V and 10 bases from J, with 14 bases between. Germline-derived CDR1 and CDR2 are SGDLS and YYNGEE. This CDR3 is 13 amino acids long. Here the CDR3 DNA reads TGTGCCAGCAACCAGGCTTTTGACTCACCCCTCCACTTT. Amino acids: CASNQAFDSPLHF.

Here the CDR3 reads CASKAPNQPQHF. In DNA form, the CDR3 reads TGTGCCAGCAAAGCGCCCAATCAGCCCCAGCATTTT. V usage is TRBV28 and J usage is TRBJ1-5; D is ambiguous. The V end lost 7 bases, the J end lost 3 bases, and 7 bases lay between the germline ends. The CDR3 consists of 12 residues. Germline values: CDR1 MDHEN, CDR2 SYDVKM.

This chain connects TRBV19 to TRBJ1-4; 9 bases map to TRBD1. The CDR3 has 14 amino acids. Germline CDR1 reads LNHDA; CDR2 reads SQIVND (reference sequence). V was clipped by 4 bases and J by 8 bases; unmatched bases: 5. CDR3 sequence: CASSKRTGDEKLFF. The CDR3 nucleotides read TGTGCCAGTAGTAAGCGGACAGGGGACGAAAAACTGTTTTTT. Full variable domain (missing parts from reference TRBV19 and TRBJ1-4): DGGITQSPKYLFRKEGQNVTLSCEQNLNHDAMYWYRQDPGQGLRLIYYSQIVNDFQKGDIAEGYSVSREKKESFPLTVTSAQKNPTAFYLCASSKRTGDEKLFFGSGTQLSVL.

This chain joins TRBV2 and TRBJ1-3; D unresolved. Germline assignment: CDR1 SNHLY and CDR2 FYNNEI. This CDR3 region has 15 residues. Trimming pared 6 bases from V and 0 bases from J, leaving 12 bases between. CDR3 DNA sequence: TGTGCCAGCAGCGGACGGAGGTCCTCTGGAAACACCATATATTTT. Its translation is CASSGRRSSGNTIYF. Supplemented by reference TRBV2 and TRBJ1-3, the full variable domain reads EPEVTQTPSHQVTQMGQEVILRCVPISNHLYFYWYRQILGQKVEFLVSFYNNEISEKSEIFDDQFSVERPDGSNFTLKIRSTKLEDSAMYFCASSGRRSSGNTIYFGEGSWLTVV.

The CDR3 reads CATSEPRGQGQKETQYF. CDR3 DNA: TGTGCCACCAGTGAACCCCGGGGACAGGGGCAGAAAGAGACCCAGTACTTC. The chain joins TRBV24-1 to TRBJ2-5, with 10 bases fitting TRBD1. The trim removed 4 bases at V and 3 bases at J, leaving 10 bases unmatched. This CDR3 has 17 residues. The germline V gene encodes CDR1 KGHDR and CDR2 SFDVKD.

This clone was counted only a few times. This chain connects TRBV24-1 to TRBJ1-5; 9 bases are shared with TRBD1. The V segment lost 9 bases and the J segment 7 bases; nucleotides outside the gene matches: 12. The CDR3 runs 15 residues. Germline values: CDR1 KGHDR, CDR2 SFDVKD. The CDR3 loop reads CATESGQGLRQPQHF. The CDR3 coding sequence is TGTGCCACCGAATCGGGACAGGGCTTGAGACAGCCCCAGCATTTT.

The chain links TRBV5-1 to TRBJ1-1; no reliable D call. Per germline, CDR1 SGHRS and CDR2 YFSETQ. The CDR3 totals 14 residues. The V end was cut by 0 bases, the J end by 2 bases, with 8 bases between. CDR3 residues: CASSLAAANTEAFF. CDR3 nucleotides: TGCGCCAGCAGCTTGGCGGCGGCTAACACTGAAGCTTTCTTT.

This sequence joins TRBV5-1 and TRBJ2-1; perhaps TRBD1 as D (5 bases). V gave up 1 base and J gave up 7 bases, with 9 bases separating them. Germline V lookup: CDR1 SGHRS, CDR2 YFSETQ. The CDR3 extends over 13 amino acids. CDR3 in amino acids: CASSLRQKNEQFF. CDR3 coding DNA: TGCGCCAGCAGCTTGAGACAGAAGAATGAGCAGTTCTTC.

The chain links TRBV12-5 to TRBJ1-1; D possibly corresponds to TRBD1 (5 bases). The CDR3 has 19 amino acids. The V and J ends lost 0 bases and 0 bases respectively, with 20 bases between them. CDR1 is LGHNT, CDR2 FRNRAP, per germline. The CDR3 DNA reads TGTGCTAGTGGTTTGGTACAAGCGGGGGGAGGGTTAATGAACACTGAAGCTTTCTTT. Translating gives CASGLVQAGGGLMNTEAFF.

The chain combines TRBV5-1 with TRBJ1-4; 8 bases align to TRBD1. This CDR3 spans 14 amino acids. The V gene end was trimmed by 3 bases and the J gene end by 8 bases; junction bases not matched to a gene: 6. The germline CDR1 and CDR2 sequences are SGHRS and YFSETQ. The CDR3, as DNA: TGCGCCAGCAGCTCGGGACAGGCTGGGGAAAAACTGTTTTTT. Protein sequence: CASSSGQAGEKLFF.

The V and J genes are TRBV6-5 and TRBJ1-2; 7 nucleotides agree with TRBD1. V lost 3 bases, J lost 8 bases, and 12 bases stayed unmatched. The length of the CDR3 is 15 residues. Germline V lookup: CDR1 MNHEY, CDR2 SVGAGI. DNA for the CDR3: TGTGCCAGCAGTTATTCAGGACAGACAGGGCAAGGCTACACCTTC. Encoded protein: CASSYSGQTGQGYTF.

This chain uses TRBV5-3 with TRBJ2-7, with 9 bases matching TRBD1. TRBV5-3 is an ORF, with its function uncertain. J was trimmed by 2 bases and V by 5 bases; bases with no gene match: 5. The CDR3 is 14 residues long. The CDR3 region is CARRSGTGTYEQYF. The CDR3 region has the DNA TGTGCCAGAAGGTCCGGGACAGGGACCTACGAGCAGTACTTC.

V is TRBV6-5 and J is TRBJ2-5; TRBD1 aligns across 7 bases. Germline V gene sequence: CDR1 MNHEY, CDR2 SVGAGI. Germline trimming cut 8 bases from V and 2 bases from J; bases unmatched to any gene: 8. The CDR3 is made up of 14 amino acids. CDR3 DNA: TGTGCCAGCTCCGTCGGGACAGCTCAAGAGACCCAGTACTTC. It specifies CASSVGTAQETQYF.

V and J are TRBV4-1 and TRBJ1-2, with 7 bases matching TRBD1. The length of the CDR3 is 12 residues. J lost 8 bases, V lost 4 bases, and 4 bases had no gene match. Per the germline V gene, CDR1 is MGHRA and CDR2 is YSYEKL. The CDR3 bases are TGCGCCAGCAGCCTCCGGACAGGAGGCTACACCTTC. Its translation: CASSLRTGGYTF.

The sample holds a few counts of this clone. This CDR3 is CASSPLGGRETQYF. DNA of the CDR3: TGTGCCAGCAGTCCCCTCGGGGGGCGGGAGACCCAGTACTTC. The chain joins TRBV2 to TRBJ2-5, with D maybe TRBD2 (7 bases). CDR1 is SNHLY, CDR2 FYNNEI, per germline. Between the trimmed V and J ends, which lost 5 bases and 5 bases, there was a span of 15 bases. The CDR3 consists of 14 residues.

In this sample, this clone turned up once. The V gene is TRBV9, the J gene TRBJ1-1, with 7 bases fitting TRBD1. From germline, CDR1 is SGDLS and CDR2 YYNGEE. The V segment lost 3 bases and the J segment 4 bases; nucleotides outside the gene matches: 6. The CDR3 has 14 residues. This CDR3 is CASSAARGSTEAFF. The CDR3 DNA reads TGTGCCAGCAGCGCGGCCAGGGGGAGCACTGAAGCTTTCTTT.